The source of this TCR beta chain is a study of cytomegalovirus exposure and HLA in healthy donors. Per germline, CDR1 SEHNR and CDR2 FQNEAQ (reference sequence). CDR3 length equals 16 residues. V was clipped by 1 base and J by 2 bases, with 13 bases between them. Healthy bone marrow donors made up the donors. The PCR had 60 Vbeta and 13 Jbeta primers. Libraries were prepared by immunoSEQ multiplex PCR; TCRdb keeps only in-frame clonotypes and omits some of them. There are around 140,000 clones in the sample; about 79% occur only once, and under 2% lies in the top ten. The clonotype originates from a female donor in good health and CMV-seropositive. The J gene is TRBJ2-3, the V gene TRBV7-9, with a possible D match to TRBD2 (6 bases). The source material was PBMCs. In DNA, the CDR3 is TGTGCCAGCAGCTTAGGGGCGGGGAGCTCCACAGATACGCAGTATTTT. Encoded protein: CASSLGAGSSTDTQYF.